By frequency in the sample, the clone carrying this T cell receptor beta chain is medium-sized (0.01 to 0.1%). Its antigen is currently unknown. This specimen belongs to a study of HIV-infected patients and healthy controls. No cell fractionation was done, so the repertoire covers all unsorted peripheral blood T cells. Reverse transcription used about 500 ng RNA and constant-region primers for alpha and beta. Alpha and beta chain libraries were made separately by chain-specific third strand synthesis with multiplexing indices. Each cDNA molecule was barcoded, and a single primer pair amplified each chain. TCRdb itself ran the 5' RACE reads through MiXCR, one entry per CDR3 protein. The sample shows some 20,000 distinct CDR3 sequences, approximately 9.1% of them seen only once. The trim removed 7 bases at V and 5 bases at J, leaving 4 bases unmatched. Germline V gene sequence: CDR1 KGHDR, CDR2 SFDVKD. The CDR3 is made up of 13 amino acids.

The study's findings and limits: CDR3 sharing between individuals was lower in HIV-infected patients than in healthy controls.

The clonotype was recovered from an adult in good health. Input material: blood. The chain recombines TRBV24-1 with TRBJ1-5; 7 bases map to TRBD1. CDR3 nucleotide sequence: TGTGCCACCAGCCCCGACAGGGATCAGCCCCAGCATTTT. Protein sequence: CATSPDRDQPQHF.